This T cell receptor beta chain is from a study of blood T cell repertoires in COVID-19. Study information: Acute and convalescent COVID-19 samples came from the United States, Italy and Spain. T cells, B-cell-depleted T cells, or PBMCs provided the cDNA or gDNA that served as material.

Trimming took off 1 base at V and 0 bases at J, with 10 bases between the two ends. This CDR3 spans 16 amino acids. Per the germline V gene, CDR1 is LNHDA and CDR2 is SQIVND (reference sequence). Original methodology: Estimates of nucleated cell counts were drawn from the amplification of reference gene primers. Using immunoSEQ multiplex PCR, the repertoire was profiled, and TCRdb retains in-frame clones only, with some absent. The V and J calls and clone size were taken over from that table, and D and trimming were inferred from the DNA. The table shows about 90,000 clones, with approximately 83% occurring only once.

The chain has TRBV19 and TRBJ1-3; D remains ambiguous. This TCR came from a man in his 60s with acute or convalescent COVID-19. The specimen was peripheral blood. CDR3 nucleotides: TGTGCCAGTAGTATAGGCTGGGCTTCCTCTGGAAACACCATATATTTT. Translating gives CASSIGWASSGNTIYF.